This T cell receptor beta chain is from a study of graft-versus-host responses after intestinal transplantation. Study-wide context: Transplant recipients had multivisceral, liver-intestinal, or isolated intestinal grafts. Every recipient underwent anti-thymocyte globulin induction, then tacrolimus and steroids for about three years. Overall study findings and caveats: When patients had graft-donor T cell macrochimerism, their allografts held high graft-versus-host to host-versus-graft clonal ratios. Some GvH clones were seen earlier in gut or blood, suggesting intestinal origin.

Turning to this clone: The target antigen is unknown.

Assay used: immunoSEQ multiplex PCR; TCRdb lists only in-frame clones, some missing. This table has nearly 100,000 clones, approximately 90% appearing once. Germline CDR1 reads LNHDA; CDR2 reads SQIVND (reference sequence). There are 15 residues in the CDR3. The V end lost 3 bases, the J end lost 8 bases, and 17 bases lay between the germline ends. V and J are TRBV19 and TRBJ2-1; the D call may be TRBD1 or TRBD2 (5 bases each). The sample was PBMCs, taken about 450 days after intestinal transplant. The sequence derives from a human patient who received an intestinal transplant, so some T cells may come from the graft donor. The CDR3 here is CASSIPGRGRDEQFF. As DNA, the CDR3 is TGTGCCAGTAGTATCCCGGGACGTGGTAGGGATGAGCAGTTCTTC. Drawing the rest from reference TRBV19 and TRBJ2-1, the complete variable domain is DGGITQSPKYLFRKEGQNVTLSCEQNLNHDAMYWYRQDPGQGLRLIYYSQIVNDFQKGDIAEGYSVSREKKESFPLTVTSAQKNPTAFYLCASSIPGRGRDEQFFGPGTRLTVL.